The clone carrying this T cell receptor beta chain was detected many times. Time point noted: persistent/refractory GD, antithyroid drugs over 5 years with positive TRAb. TCR sequences were obtained from RNA taken from PBMCs. According to the study, TCR beta libraries were built with iRepertoire HTBI primers and CDR3-region Arm-PCR. TCRdb re-called the multiplex PCR reads through MiXCR, storing one row per CDR3 protein. The sample consists of about 450,000 distinct CDR3 sequences, less than 25% of them appearing once. These data originate in a study of regulatory T cells in long-lasting Graves disease. CDR1 and CDR2 (germline): SNHLY, FYNNEI. CDR3 length: 12 amino acids. V was trimmed by 9 bases and J by 1 base, leaving 9 bases between them.

The chain couples TRBV2 to TRBJ1-1; unclear D gene. Here the sequenced sample was peripheral blood mononuclear cells (PBMCs), taken when the disease was refractory, from a patient treated with antithyroid drugs. This receptor was obtained from a female donor with Graves disease. The CDR3 here is CASRVGNTEAFF. CDR3 in DNA: TGTGCCAGTAGGGTGGGGAACACTGAAGCTTTCTTT.